This TCR beta chain was captured by sequencing in a study of cytomegalovirus exposure and HLA in healthy donors. For this clone: Its antigen is currently unknown.

Study-wide findings and caveats: By HLA locus, TCR association rates varied in a later analysis, with DRB1 showing the most and HLA-C the fewest. The classifier was said to identify cytomegalovirus status with high specificity and sensitivity.

All donors participated as healthy donors of bone marrow. Primers for the PCR totalled 60 Vbeta and 13 Jbeta. Produced via immunoSEQ multiplex PCR; TCRdb's table is partial and in-frame only. The sample yields around 120,000 clones, approximately 80% seen once. The V and J ends lost 0 bases and 3 bases respectively, with 12 bases between them. Germline CDR1 ENHRY, CDR2 SYGVKD. This CDR3 comprises 15 residues. V gene TRBV10-3 combines with J gene TRBJ2-7; possibly TRBD2 for D (5 bases). The clonotype comes from a female donor in good health and CMV-seropositive. Sample: PBMCs. The CDR3 spells CAISESTPGDYEQYF. The CDR3 region has the DNA TGTGCCATCAGTGAGTCAACACCCGGGGACTACGAGCAGTACTTC.